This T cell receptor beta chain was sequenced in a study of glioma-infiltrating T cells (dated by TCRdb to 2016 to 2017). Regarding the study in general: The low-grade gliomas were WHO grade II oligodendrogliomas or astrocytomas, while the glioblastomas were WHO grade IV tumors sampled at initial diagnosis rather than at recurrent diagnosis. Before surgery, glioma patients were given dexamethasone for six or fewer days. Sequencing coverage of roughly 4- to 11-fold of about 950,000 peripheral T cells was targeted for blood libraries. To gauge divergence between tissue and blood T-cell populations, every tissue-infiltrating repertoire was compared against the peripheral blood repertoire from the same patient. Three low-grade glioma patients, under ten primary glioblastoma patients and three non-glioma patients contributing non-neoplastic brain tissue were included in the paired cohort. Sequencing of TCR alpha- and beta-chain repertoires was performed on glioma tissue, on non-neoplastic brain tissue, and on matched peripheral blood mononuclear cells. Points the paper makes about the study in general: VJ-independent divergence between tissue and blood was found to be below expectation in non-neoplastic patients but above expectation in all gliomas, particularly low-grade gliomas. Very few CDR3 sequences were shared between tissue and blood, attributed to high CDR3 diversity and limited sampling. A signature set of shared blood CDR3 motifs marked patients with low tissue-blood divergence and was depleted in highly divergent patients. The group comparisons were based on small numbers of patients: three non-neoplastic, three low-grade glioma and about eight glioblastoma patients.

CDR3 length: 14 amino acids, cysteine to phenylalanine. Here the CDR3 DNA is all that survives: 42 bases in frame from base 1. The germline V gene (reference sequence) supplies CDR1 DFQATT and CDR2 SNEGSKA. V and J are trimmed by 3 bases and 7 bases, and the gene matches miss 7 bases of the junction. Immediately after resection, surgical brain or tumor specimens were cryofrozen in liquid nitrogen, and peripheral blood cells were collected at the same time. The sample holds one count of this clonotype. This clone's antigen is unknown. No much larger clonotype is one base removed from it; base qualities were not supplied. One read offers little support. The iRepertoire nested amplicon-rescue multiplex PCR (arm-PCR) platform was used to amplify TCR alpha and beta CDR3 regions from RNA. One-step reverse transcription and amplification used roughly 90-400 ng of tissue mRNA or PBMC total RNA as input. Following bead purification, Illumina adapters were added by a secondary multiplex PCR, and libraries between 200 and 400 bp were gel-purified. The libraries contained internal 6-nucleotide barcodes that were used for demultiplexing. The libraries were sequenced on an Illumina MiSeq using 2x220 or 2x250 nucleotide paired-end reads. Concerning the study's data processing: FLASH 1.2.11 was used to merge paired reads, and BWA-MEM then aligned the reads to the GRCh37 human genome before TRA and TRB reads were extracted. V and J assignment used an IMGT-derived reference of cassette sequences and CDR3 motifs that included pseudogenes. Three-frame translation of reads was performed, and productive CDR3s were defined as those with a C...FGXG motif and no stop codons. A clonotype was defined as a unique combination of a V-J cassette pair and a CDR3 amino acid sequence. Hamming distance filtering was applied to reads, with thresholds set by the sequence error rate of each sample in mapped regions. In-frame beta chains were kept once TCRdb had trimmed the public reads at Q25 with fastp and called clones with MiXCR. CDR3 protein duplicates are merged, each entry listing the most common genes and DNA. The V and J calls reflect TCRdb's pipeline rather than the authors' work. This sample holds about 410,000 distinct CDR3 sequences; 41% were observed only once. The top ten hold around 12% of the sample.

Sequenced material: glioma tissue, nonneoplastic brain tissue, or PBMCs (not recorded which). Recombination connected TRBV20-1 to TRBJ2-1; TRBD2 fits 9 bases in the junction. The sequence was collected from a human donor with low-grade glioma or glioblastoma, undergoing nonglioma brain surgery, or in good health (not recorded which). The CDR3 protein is CSASEQREVNEQFF. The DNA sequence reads TGCAGTGCTAGTGAACAGCGGGAGGTGAATGAGCAGTTCTTC.